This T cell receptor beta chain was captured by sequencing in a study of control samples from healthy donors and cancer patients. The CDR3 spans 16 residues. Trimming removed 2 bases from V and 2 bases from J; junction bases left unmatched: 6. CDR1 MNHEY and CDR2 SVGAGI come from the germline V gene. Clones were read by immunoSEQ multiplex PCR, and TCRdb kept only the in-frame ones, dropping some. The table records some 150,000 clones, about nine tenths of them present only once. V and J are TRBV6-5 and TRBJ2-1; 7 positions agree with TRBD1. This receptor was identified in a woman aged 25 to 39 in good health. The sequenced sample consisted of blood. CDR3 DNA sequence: TGTGCCAGCAGTTACGAAGAGGGGGCCCCCTACAATGAGCAGTTCTTC. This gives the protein CASSYEEGAPYNEQFF.